These 20 T cell receptor beta chains share one sample of origin, sequenced in a study of blood T cells in healthy people across ages. A second roughly 6 to 11 cycle PCR used barcoded and J-beta primers. TCRdb reprocessed the 5' RACE reads with MiXCR, giving one entry per CDR3 protein. The data hold about 830,000 distinct CDR3 sequences, with less than 80% observed a single time. Sequencing used blood. The origin of the receptors is a man aged 30-40 years in good health.

The chain is built from TRBV24-1 and TRBJ2-3; D is tentatively TRBD1 or TRBD2 (5 bases each). V lost 7 bases, J lost 9 bases, and 13 bases lay in between. The CDR3 runs 12 residues. Germline V gene sequence: CDR1 KGHDR, CDR2 SFDVKD. DNA for the CDR3: TGTGCCACCAGGGACGGACGGGGCACGCAGTATTTT. Its translation: CATRDGRGTQYF.

The count of this clonotype is one. The J gene is TRBJ2-7, the V gene TRBV27, with D possibly being TRBD1 (10 bases). This CDR3 is built from 20 residues. CDR1 is MNHEY and CDR2 is SMNVEV in the germline V gene (reference sequence). Trimming took off 2 bases at V and 2 bases at J, with 28 bases between the two ends. This chain's CDR3 is CASSLRDRGVSGGLAYEQYF. In DNA, the CDR3 is TGTGCCAGCAGTTTAAGGGACAGGGGAGTCAGCGGGGGGTTGGCCTACGAGCAGTACTTC.

This chain joins TRBV12-3 or TRBV12-4 and TRBJ2-7; D not resolved. The CDR3 spans 13 residues. V gave up 6 bases and J gave up 3 bases, with 12 bases separating them. This CDR3 reads CASSGPEYYEQYF. CDR3 sequence (DNA): TGTGCCAGCAGCGGACCAGAATACTACGAGCAGTACTTC.

The genes are TRBV7-8 and TRBJ1-5; tentative D call: TRBD1 (5 bases). CDR3 length equals 14 residues. Germline V gives CDR1 SGHVS, CDR2 FQNEAQ. Trimming took 4 bases from V and 3 from J, leaving 10 bases between them. The CDR3 DNA is TGTGCCAGCAGCTCGGGACGGCTCAATCAGCCCCAGCATTTT. Amino acid sequence: CASSSGRLNQPQHF.

This clonotype was found a few times. J is TRBJ2-1 and V is TRBV7-8; D is perhaps TRBD2 (6 bases). V lost 5 bases and J lost 4, with 15 bases in between. The CDR3 is 15 residues long. Germline V gene sequence: CDR1 SGHVS, CDR2 FQNEAQ. The CDR3 nucleotides are TGTGCCAGCAGCCAAGGACTAAGTGTGTACAATGAGCAGTTCTTC. This encodes CASSQGLSVYNEQFF.

This chain uses TRBV20-1 with TRBJ2-7; 8 bases fit TRBD2. This CDR3 has 15 amino acids. With V trimmed by 4 bases and J by 0 bases, 8 bases remained unmatched. The germline gives CDR1 DFQATT, CDR2 SNEGSKA (reference sequence). The CDR3 loop reads CSATVPSGGSYEQYF. The CDR3 DNA reads TGCAGTGCTACAGTCCCCAGCGGGGGCTCCTACGAGCAGTACTTC.

The chain couples TRBV27 to TRBJ2-5, with D unresolved. The CDR3 spans 15 residues. The germline V gene has CDR1 MNHEY and CDR2 SMNVEV (reference sequence). The V gene lost 8 bases and the J gene lost 0 bases, with 16 bases spanning the gap. CDR3 in DNA: TGTGCCAGCCGCTTAAGGGCAGCGCACCAAGAGACCCAGTACTTC. It specifies CASRLRAAHQETQYF.

The chain joins TRBV3-1 to TRBJ2-1, with 7 bases fitting TRBD2. Germline CDR1 and CDR2: LGHDT and YNNKEL (reference sequence). V dropped 5 bases and J dropped 4; count of bases not matched to a gene: 8. CDR3 length equals 15 residues. CDR3 DNA sequence: TGTGCCAGCAGCACGGCGGGGCGGGGGTACAATGAGCAGTTCTTC. Residues: CASSTAGRGYNEQFF.

CDR3 nucleotides: TGTGCCAGCAGCGAGCTAGGGACTAGCGTTTACAATGAGCAGTTCTTC. This translates into CASSELGTSVYNEQFF. The V and J genes are TRBV11-2 and TRBJ2-1, with 10 bases fitting TRBD2. Germline CDR1 is SGHAT and CDR2 is FQNNGV. The CDR3 has 16 amino acids. Unmatched junction bases numbered 8, after V lost 5 bases and J lost 4 bases.

In its sample, this clonotype was seen a few times. The chain carries TRBV4-3 and TRBJ2-3; D unclear. CDR3 length: 16 residues. The germline V and J ends were trimmed by 0 bases and 4 bases, with 14 bases remaining between them. Germline V gives CDR1 LGHNA, CDR2 YSLEER. The CDR3 nucleotides read TGCGCCAGCAGCCAAGATGGGTCAGGAAGAGCAGATACGCAGTATTTT. As protein: CASSQDGSGRADTQYF.

V usage is TRBV7-3 and J usage is TRBJ2-7; D possibly corresponds to TRBD1 (6 bases). The CDR3 length is 15 residues. V shed 3 bases and J shed 3 bases, with 15 bases lying between them. Germline V gene lookup returns CDR1 SGHTA and CDR2 FQGTGA. The CDR3 here is CASSFGAGDFYEQYF. CDR3 sequence (DNA): TGTGCCAGCAGCTTTGGGGCAGGGGATTTCTACGAGCAGTACTTC.

The chain joins TRBV20-1 to TRBJ2-3, with 9 bases aligning to TRBD2. CDR3 length: 15 residues. Germline values: CDR1 DFQATT, CDR2 SNEGSKA (reference sequence). With 4 bases clipped from V and 6 bases from J, the junction kept 11 bases outside the gene matches. The CDR3 coding sequence is TGCAGTGCTATCCGTCGGAGCGGGGGGCCCGATACGCAGTATTTT. It yields the protein CSAIRRSGGPDTQYF.

Of note for this clonotype: At one of its ends the junction is not consistent with the germline gene, which may arise from a read error. The chain combines TRBV7-9 with TRBJ1-1, with D perhaps matching TRBD1 (5 bases). The CDR3 extends over 18 amino acids. The germline V gene encodes CDR1 SEHNR and CDR2 FQNEAQ (reference sequence). The CDR3 DNA reads TGTGCCAGCAGGTTACCCATGAGTGGGGGGAGTCCCAACACTGAGGCTTTCTTT. It specifies CASRLPMSGGSPNTEAFF.

The V call is TRBV7-2, the J call TRBJ2-7; 7 positions match TRBD2. The CDR3 loop spans 14 amino acids. Germline CDR1 is SGHTA and CDR2 is FQGNSA. The J segment lost 1 base and the V segment lost 3 bases, leaving 3 bases of the junction unmatched. The DNA of the CDR3 is TGTGCCAGCAGCTTGAGCGGGGTTTCCTACGAGCAGTACTTC. This translates into CASSLSGVSYEQYF.

On this clonotype: A read error may account for a junction end that differs from germline. The V and J genes are TRBV7-7 and TRBJ2-1; TRBD2 matches 9 bases. This CDR3 has 17 amino acids. CDR1 and CDR2 (germline): SSHAT, FNYEAQ (reference sequence). The CDR3 nucleotides are TGTGCTAGCAGCACAGGACTAGCGCCTTCCCCGTACAATGAGCAGTTCTTC. It translates to CASSTGLAPSPYNEQFF.

J is TRBJ2-1 and V is TRBV20-1; tentatively, D is TRBD2 (6 bases). V shed 2 bases and J shed 5 bases, with 19 bases lying between them. The CDR3 length is 16 residues. The germline V gene has CDR1 DFQATT and CDR2 SNEGSKA (reference sequence). The CDR3 loop reads CSARILMGLTDNEQFF. In DNA, the CDR3 is TGCAGTGCTAGAATTCTGATGGGACTTACCGACAATGAGCAGTTCTTC.

The chain recombines TRBV15 with TRBJ2-5, with TRBD2 matching 8 bases. The CDR3 covers 17 residues. CDR1 and CDR2 (germline): LNHNV, YYDKDF (reference sequence). V shed 0 bases and J 3 bases; nucleotides not matched to a gene: 9. CDR3 amino acids: CATSRDHLSRGEETQYF. Here the CDR3 DNA reads TGTGCCACCAGCAGAGATCATCTCTCGCGGGGGGAAGAGACCCAGTACTTC.

Note on this clonotype: The junction and the germline gene differ at one end; a read error may be behind it. This chain uses TRBV7-2 with TRBJ2-1; 7 positions match TRBD1. This CDR3 is built from 15 residues. CDR1 and CDR2 (germline): SGHTA, FQGNSA. In DNA, the CDR3 is TGTGCCAGTAGCTTAGTACTAGAAGGGGGCACTGAGCAGTTCTTC. This encodes CASSLVLEGGTEQFF.

This chain joins TRBV4-2 and TRBJ2-7; 10 bases agree with TRBD1. The CDR3 totals 17 residues. Trimming removed 0 bases from V and 4 bases from J; junction bases left unmatched: 9. Germline V gene sequence: CDR1 LGHNA, CDR2 YNFKEQ. CDR3 sequence reads: CASSQDAGTGVIYEQYF. CDR3 nucleotides: TGTGCCAGCAGCCAAGACGCGGGGACAGGGGTTATTTACGAGCAGTACTTC.

The chain has TRBV27 and TRBJ1-2, with 8 positions matching TRBD1. J lost 2 bases, V lost 5 bases, and 4 bases had no gene match. The CDR3 has 14 residues. CDR1 and CDR2 from the germline V gene are MNHEY and SMNVEV (reference sequence). CDR3 residues: CASSPWTGNYGYTF. CDR3 DNA sequence: TGTGCCAGCAGTCCATGGACAGGGAACTATGGCTACACCTTC.